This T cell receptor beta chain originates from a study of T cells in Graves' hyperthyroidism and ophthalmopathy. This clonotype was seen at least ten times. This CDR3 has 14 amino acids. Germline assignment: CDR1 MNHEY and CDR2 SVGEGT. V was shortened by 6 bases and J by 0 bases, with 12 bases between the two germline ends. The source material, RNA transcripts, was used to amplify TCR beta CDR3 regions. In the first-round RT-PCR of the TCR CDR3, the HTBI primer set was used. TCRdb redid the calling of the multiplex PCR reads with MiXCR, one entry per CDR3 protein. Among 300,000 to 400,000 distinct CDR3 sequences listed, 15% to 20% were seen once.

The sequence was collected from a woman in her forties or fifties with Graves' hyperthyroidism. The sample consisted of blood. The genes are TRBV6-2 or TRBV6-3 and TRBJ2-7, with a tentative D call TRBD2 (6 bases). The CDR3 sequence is CASSRGLSSYEQYV. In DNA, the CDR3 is TGTGCCAGCAGCCGCGGACTAAGCTCCTACGAGCAGTACGTC.